This T cell receptor (beta chain) comes out of a study of blood T cells in healthy people across ages. This CDR3 is built from 13 residues. Germline V gene sequence: CDR1 SGHTA, CDR2 FQGNSA. Trimming pared 7 bases from V and 6 bases from J, leaving 12 bases between. A minimum of 5.5 micrograms of total RNA was extracted per sample. Sample-barcoded 5' priming and a J-beta primer mix drove a second PCR of 7 to 11 cycles. TCRdb re-called the 5' RACE reads through MiXCR, storing one row per CDR3 protein. Of about 640,000 distinct CDR3 sequences listed, 35% to 50% are singletons. The rearrangement joins TRBV7-2 to TRBJ2-2; tentatively, D is TRBD1 (6 bases). Sequenced input: blood. The source is a man aged 80 or over in good health. The CDR3 region is CASNRVSAGELFF. CDR3 bases: TGTGCCAGCAACAGGGTTTCCGCCGGGGAGCTGTTTTTT.